The following is a T cell receptor (beta chain) sequence with its context. The antigen is not known. The junction departs from germline at one end; a sequencing error may be responsible. The CDR3 covers 17 residues. Germline V gives CDR1 LGHNA, CDR2 YNFKEQ. This record belongs to a study of T cell repertoires in aging, cancer and after chemotherapy. TCR beta rearrangements were amplified from peripheral blood genomic DNA. TRB rearrangements spanning V, D and J were amplified using mixed TRB-A/B primers. TCRdb analysed the multiplex PCR reads with MiXCR anew, one entry per CDR3 protein. The sample consists of around 8,900 distinct CDR3 sequences, roughly 30% of them appearing once. Study-wide results and limits: Untreated cancer patients had significantly lower blood TCR diversity than age-matched healthy donors.

V usage is TRBV4-2 and J usage is TRBJ1-6, with D tentatively TRBD1 (5 bases). Sequences were obtained from blood. The clonotype originates from a human donor in good health. The CDR3 sequence is CASSQDAATASWSPLHF. The DNA for the CDR3 is TGCGCCAGCAGCCAAGATGCAGCGACAGCTAGTTGGTCACCCCTCCACTTT.